This note documents a single T cell receptor (beta chain) sequence. These data come from a study of T cells in localized non-small cell lung cancer. Germline V CDR1 and CDR2: ENHRY, SYGVKD. The CDR3 contains 14 residues. V was trimmed by 7 bases and J by 0 bases, leaving 9 bases between them. The repertoire was sequenced with immunoSEQ multiplex PCR; TCRdb's copy has only in-frame clones and lacks some. The repertoire holds 30,000 to 35,000 clones, with 93% as singletons. This material consisted of peripheral blood, taken before any cancer treatment. V gene TRBV10-3 combines with J gene TRBJ1-4; TRBD1 might be the D (5 bases). This sequence originates from a female donor older than 55 with stage I lung adenocarcinoma. CDR3 nucleotides: TGTGCCATCAAAGGGACGGCAACTAATGAAAAACTGTTTTTT. This encodes CAIKGTATNEKLFF.